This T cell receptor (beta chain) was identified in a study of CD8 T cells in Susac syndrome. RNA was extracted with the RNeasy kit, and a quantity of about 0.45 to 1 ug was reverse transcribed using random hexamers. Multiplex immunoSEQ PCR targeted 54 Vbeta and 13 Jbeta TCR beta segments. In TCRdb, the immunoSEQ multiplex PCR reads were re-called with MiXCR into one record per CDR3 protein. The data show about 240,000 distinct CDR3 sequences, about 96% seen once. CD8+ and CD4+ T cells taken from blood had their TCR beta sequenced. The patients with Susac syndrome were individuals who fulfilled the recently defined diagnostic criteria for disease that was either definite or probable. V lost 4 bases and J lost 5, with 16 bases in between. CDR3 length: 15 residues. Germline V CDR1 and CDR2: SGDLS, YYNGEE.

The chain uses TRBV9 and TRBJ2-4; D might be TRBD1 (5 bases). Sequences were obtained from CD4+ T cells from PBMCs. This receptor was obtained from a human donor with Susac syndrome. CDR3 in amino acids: CASSSSTGGENIQYF. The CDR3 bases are TGTGCCAGCAGCTCCTCCACAGGTGGTGAAAACATTCAGTACTTC. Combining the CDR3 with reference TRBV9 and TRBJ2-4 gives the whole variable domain DSGVTQTPKHLITATGQRVTLRCSPRSGDLSVYWYQQSLDQGLQFLIQYYNGEERAKGNILERFSAQQFPDLHSELNLSSLELGDSALYFCASSSSTGGENIQYFGAGTRLSVL.